The 18 T cell receptor beta chains below come from one sample, sequenced in a study of T cell responses to AZD1222 COVID-19 vaccine. Method: immunoSEQ multiplex PCR; TCRdb's copy keeps in-frame clones and lacks some. The sample has 83,000 or so clones, 88% seen once. Sequenced material: peripheral blood, taken 28 days after the second AZD1222 dose. These receptor sequences come from an adult who received the AZD1222 COVID-19 vaccine.

The chain is built from TRBV11-2 and TRBJ2-5; D ambiguous. V dropped 5 bases and J dropped 3 bases, with 16 bases sitting between them. The germline gives CDR1 SGHAT, CDR2 FQNNGV. This CDR3 is built from 15 residues. The CDR3 reads CASSLGTLYEETQYF. In DNA form, the CDR3 reads TGTGCCAGCAGCCTGGGCACGCTTTACGAAGAGACCCAGTACTTC.

This clone was observed a single time. The chain couples TRBV19 to TRBJ2-5; 11 bases are shared with TRBD1. Per the germline V gene, CDR1 is LNHDA and CDR2 is SQIVND (reference sequence). Trimming removed 7 bases from V and 5 bases from J; junction bases left unmatched: 9. This CDR3 region has 15 residues. This CDR3 reads CASKPGTGGSETQYF. The CDR3 DNA follows: TGTGCCAGTAAACCCGGGACAGGGGGGTCGGAGACCCAGTACTTC. Complete variable domain (other parts from reference TRBV19 and TRBJ2-5): DGGITQSPKYLFRKEGQNVTLSCEQNLNHDAMYWYRQDPGQGLRLIYYSQIVNDFQKGDIAEGYSVSREKKESFPLTVTSAQKNPTAFYLCASKPGTGGSETQYFGPGTRLLVL.

The chain uses TRBV6-1 and TRBJ2-1, with 9 bases matching TRBD2. This CDR3 is 15 amino acids long. V lost 2 bases, J lost 6 bases, and 5 bases stayed unmatched. CDR1 and CDR2 from the germline V gene are MNHNS and SASEGT. The CDR3 protein is CASSEWAGGPNEQFF. CDR3 in DNA: TGTGCCAGCAGTGAATGGGCGGGAGGGCCCAATGAGCAGTTCTTC.

J is TRBJ2-1 and V is TRBV4-1, with 12 nucleotides matching TRBD2. This CDR3 spans 18 amino acids. From germline, CDR1 is MGHRA and CDR2 YSYEKL. V lost 4 bases, J lost 3 bases, and 10 bases stayed unmatched. The DNA of the CDR3 is TGCGCCAGCAGCCCCGGGCTAGCGGGAGGGTCGTTCTACAATGAGCAGTTCTTC. It translates to CASSPGLAGGSFYNEQFF.

The chain links TRBV20-1 to TRBJ2-1; tentative D call: TRBD2 (6 bases). CDR3 length: 14 amino acids. The germline V gene encodes CDR1 DFQATT and CDR2 SNEGSKA (reference sequence). V lost 3 bases and J lost 6, with 15 bases in between. CDR3 sequence reads: CSASLGEVFNEQFF. CDR3 in DNA: TGCAGTGCTAGTCTGGGGGAGGTATTCAATGAGCAGTTCTTC.

The chain is built from TRBV23-1 and TRBJ2-7; D is unclear. TRBV23-1 has ORF status, its function being uncertain. This CDR3 spans 16 amino acids. V lost 3 bases and J lost 3, with 18 bases in between. CDR3 in amino acids: CASSQFLGLESYEQYF. CDR3 DNA sequence: TGCGCCAGCAGTCAGTTTCTGGGTCTAGAAAGCTACGAGCAGTACTTC.

The J gene is TRBJ2-3, the V gene TRBV5-4; D is ambiguous. Germline loops: CDR1 SGHNT, CDR2 YYREEE (reference sequence). The CDR3 is made up of 12 amino acids. The V end was cut by 2 bases, the J end by 4 bases, with 5 bases between. The CDR3 loop reads CASSFGSDTQYF. CDR3 nucleotides: TGTGCCAGCAGCTTTGGCTCAGATACGCAGTATTTT.

J is TRBJ1-1 and V is TRBV6-2 or TRBV6-3; D is uncertain. Looked up from germline, CDR1 is MNHEY and CDR2 is SVGEGT. V was shortened by 5 bases and J by 2 bases, with 6 bases between the two germline ends. This CDR3 has 12 residues. This chain's CDR3 is CASSAFNTEAFF. CDR3 DNA sequence: TGTGCCAGCAGTGCCTTTAACACTGAAGCTTTCTTT.

This chain connects TRBV18 to TRBJ2-5; TRBD1 matches 9 bases. CDR3 length: 14 amino acids. V was clipped by 3 bases and J by 5 bases; unmatched bases: 4. Germline V lookup: CDR1 KGHSH, CDR2 LQKENI. CDR3 sequence reads: CASSPGQGGETQYF. The CDR3, as DNA: TGTGCCAGCTCACCGGGACAGGGAGGTGAGACCCAGTACTTC.

The chain has TRBV19 and TRBJ2-1; D gene uncertain. In germline, CDR1 is LNHDA, CDR2 SQIVND (reference sequence). This CDR3 has 13 residues. The ends were cut back, 1 base at V and 5 bases at J, with 6 bases in the middle. The CDR3 reads CASSIVGNNEQFF. In nucleotides, the CDR3 is TGTGCCAGTAGTATAGTAGGCAACAATGAGCAGTTCTTC.

This clone has more than one count but fewer than ten. The chain joins TRBV3-1 (or the pseudogene TRBV3-2) to TRBJ2-1, with 8 nucleotides matching TRBD2. J was trimmed by 4 bases and V by 0 bases; bases with no gene match: 5. The CDR3 loop spans 16 amino acids. Germline assignment: CDR1 LGHDT and CDR2 YNNKEL (reference sequence). The CDR3 here is CASSQEEIAGYNEQFF. The CDR3 DNA sequence: TGTGCCAGCAGCCAAGAGGAAATAGCGGGGTACAATGAGCAGTTCTTC.

This clone was detected only a few times. The CDR3 reads CSVNSPERGLYNEQFF. CDR3 nucleotide sequence: TGCAGCGTTAACTCCCCGGAGCGGGGGTTATACAATGAGCAGTTCTTC. This chain links TRBV29-1 with TRBJ2-1, with 8 bases lining up with TRBD2. Trimming cost V 5 bases and J 4 bases; bases outside gene matches: 13. The CDR3 sequence is 16 residues long. Germline CDR1 SQVTM, CDR2 ANQGSEA.

The V and J genes are TRBV11-2 and TRBJ1-6; D ambiguous. V dropped 1 base and J dropped 5 bases, with 3 bases sitting between them. Germline loops: CDR1 SGHAT, CDR2 FQNNGV. The CDR3 runs to 13 residues. CDR3 nucleotide sequence: TGTGCCAGCAGCTTAGTTCATAATTCACCCCTCCACTTT. Its protein product is CASSLVHNSPLHF.

The CDR3 reads CASSIVGQAEAFF. Here the CDR3 DNA reads TGTGCCAGTAGTATAGTAGGCCAGGCTGAAGCTTTCTTT. The chain links TRBV19 to TRBJ1-1; D not resolved. With 1 base removed from V and 6 bases from J, the gap between germline ends came to 9 bases. The CDR3 totals 13 residues. Germline values: CDR1 LNHDA, CDR2 SQIVND (reference sequence).

This chain joins TRBV18 and TRBJ1-1, with TRBD1 matching over 9 bases. Per germline, CDR1 KGHSH and CDR2 LQKENI. The ends lost 2 bases at V and 0 bases at J; junction bases unmatched: 7. This CDR3 is built from 17 residues. Here the CDR3 reads CASSPGTGLVMNTEAFF. The CDR3 bases are TGTGCCAGCTCACCAGGGACAGGGCTTGTCATGAACACTGAAGCTTTCTTT.

V usage is TRBV6-4 and J usage is TRBJ2-1; D possibly corresponds to TRBD2 (6 bases). This CDR3 has 15 residues. With 0 bases removed from V and 6 bases from J, the gap between germline ends came to 12 bases. Germline V lookup: CDR1 MRHNA, CDR2 SNTAGT. The CDR3 sequence is CASSDSVVAVNEQFF. In DNA form, the CDR3 reads TGTGCCAGCAGTGACTCGGTAGTAGCGGTCAATGAGCAGTTCTTC.

The rearrangement joins TRBV30 to TRBJ1-1, with D possibly being TRBD1 (6 bases). The V and J ends lost 4 bases and 1 base respectively, with 10 bases between them. Germline assignment: CDR1 GTSNPN and CDR2 SVGIG (reference sequence). This CDR3 spans 13 amino acids. CDR3 sequence: CAWTGVGNTEAFF. The DNA for the CDR3 is TGTGCCTGGACAGGGGTTGGGAACACTGAAGCTTTCTTT.

The chain uses TRBV5-4 and TRBJ2-2; 14 nucleotides agree with TRBD2. With 7 bases clipped from V and 6 bases from J, the junction kept 2 bases outside the gene matches. CDR3 length: 14 residues. Germline V gives CDR1 SGHNT, CDR2 YYREEE (reference sequence). For the CDR3, the DNA is TGTGCCAGCCGACTAGCGGGAGGGTCCGGGGAGCTGTTTTTT. This codes for CASRLAGGSGELFF.